Detailed here is one T cell receptor beta chain. Sequencing used immunoSEQ multiplex PCR; TCRdb keeps in-frame clones, though not all of them. The profile shows about 220,000 clones, roughly 85% of them singletons. V lost 6 bases and J lost 4, with 15 bases in between. There are 14 residues in the CDR3. CDR1 is SGHVS and CDR2 is FQNEAQ in the germline V gene. This entry comes from a study of blood T cell repertoires in COVID-19. Participants, 18 to 89 years old, spanned under 30 US areas. The sequence was collected from a woman aged 35 to 49 with acute COVID-19. The J gene is TRBJ1-1, the V gene TRBV7-8; possibly TRBD1 for D (5 bases). The material sequenced was PBMCs or T cells enriched from blood (not recorded which). Here the CDR3 reads CASSRSPGGTEAFF. The DNA of the CDR3 is TGTGCCAGCAGTAGAAGCCCCGGGGGCACTGAAGCTTTCTTT. The full variable domain, rest sourced from reference TRBV7-8 and TRBJ1-1, is GAGVSQSPRYKVAKRGQDVALRCDPISGHVSLFWYQQALGQGPEFLTYFQNEAQLDKSGLPSDRFFAERPEGSVSTLKIQRTQQEDSAVYLCASSRSPGGTEAFFGQGTRLTVV.